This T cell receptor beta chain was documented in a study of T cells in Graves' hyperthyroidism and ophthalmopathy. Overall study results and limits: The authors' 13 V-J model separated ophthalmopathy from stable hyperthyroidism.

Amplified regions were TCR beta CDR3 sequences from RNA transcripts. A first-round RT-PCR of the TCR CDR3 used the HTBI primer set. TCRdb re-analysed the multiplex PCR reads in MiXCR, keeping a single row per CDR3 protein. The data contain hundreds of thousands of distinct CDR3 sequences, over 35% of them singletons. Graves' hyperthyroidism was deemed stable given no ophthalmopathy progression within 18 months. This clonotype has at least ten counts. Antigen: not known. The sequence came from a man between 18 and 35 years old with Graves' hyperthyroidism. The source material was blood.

Here the CDR3 reads CSVGGGGDLQGYTF. For the CDR3, the DNA is TGCAGCGTTGGCGGGGGGGGGGATCTCCAGGGCTACACCTTC. The chain uses TRBV29-1 and TRBJ1-2; maybe TRBD1 (5 bases). Between the trimmed V and J ends, which lost 4 bases and 8 bases, there was a span of 20 bases. Germline V CDR1 and CDR2: SQVTM, ANQGSEA. The CDR3 loop spans 14 amino acids.